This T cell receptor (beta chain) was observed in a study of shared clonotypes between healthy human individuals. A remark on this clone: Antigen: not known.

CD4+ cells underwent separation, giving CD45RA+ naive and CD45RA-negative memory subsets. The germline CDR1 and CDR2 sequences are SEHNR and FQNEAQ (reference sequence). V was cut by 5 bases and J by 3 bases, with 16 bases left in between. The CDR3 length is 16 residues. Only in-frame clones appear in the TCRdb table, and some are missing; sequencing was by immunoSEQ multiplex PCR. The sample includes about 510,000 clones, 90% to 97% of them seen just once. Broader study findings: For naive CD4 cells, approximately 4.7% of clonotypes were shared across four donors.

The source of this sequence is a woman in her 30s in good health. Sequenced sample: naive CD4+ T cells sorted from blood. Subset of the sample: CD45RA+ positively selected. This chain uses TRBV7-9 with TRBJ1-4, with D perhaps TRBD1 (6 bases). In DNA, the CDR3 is TGTGCCAGCAGCCGTATTGACAGGTCGTCTAATGAAAAACTGTTTTTT. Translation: CASSRIDRSSNEKLFF.